Listed below are T cell receptor beta chains from one sample, sequenced in a study of Graves' ophthalmopathy and Graves' hyperthyroidism. TCRdb called the multiplex PCR reads again in MiXCR, with one record for every CDR3 protein. The data hold around 590,000 distinct CDR3 sequences, with less than 45% observed a single time. What was sequenced was peripheral blood or thyroid tissue (not recorded which). These receptors originate from an adult man with Graves' hyperthyroidism. CDR3s include the opening cysteine and the closing phenylalanine or tryptophan. D genes are given only for firm matches. Only some rows state a clone size, as once, few, many or a class for expanded clones.

clone_size: many; v_call: TRBV25-1; j_call: TRBJ2-5; d_call: TRBD1; cdr3_nt: TGTGCCAGCAGTAACCAGGGACAGGGAACATGGGAGACCCAGTACTTC; cdr3_aa: CASSNQGQGTWETQYF
clone_size: few; v_call: TRBV4-1; j_call: TRBJ1-3; d_call: -; cdr3_nt: TGCGCCAGCAGCCAACACCCCCTTTTCTCTGGAAACACCATATATTTT; cdr3_aa: CASSQHPLFSGNTIYF
clone_size: -; v_call: TRBV10-3; j_call: TRBJ2-1; d_call: -; cdr3_nt: TGTGCCAGCAGGGACATGCGTCACGAGCAGTTCTTC; cdr3_aa: CASRDMRHEQFF
clone_size: few; v_call: TRBV10-3; j_call: TRBJ2-1; d_call: -; cdr3_nt: TGTGCCATCAAAAGCCACAGGGACAATGAGCAGTTCTTC; cdr3_aa: CAIKSHRDNEQFF
clone_size: many; v_call: TRBV12-3/TRBV12-4; j_call: TRBJ2-7; d_call: TRBD2; cdr3_nt: TGTGCCACCGGGACTAGCGGGAGGACTGAGCAGTACTTC; cdr3_aa: CATGTSGRTEQYF
clone_size: many; v_call: TRBV7-9; j_call: TRBJ1-4; d_call: -; cdr3_nt: TGTGCCAGCAGCCAAGGGACGATTCCACGGGGAGAAAAACTGTTTTTT; cdr3_aa: CASSQGTIPRGEKLFF
clone_size: many; v_call: TRBV7-2; j_call: TRBJ1-5; d_call: -; cdr3_nt: TGTGCCAGCAGCATATCGACAGTCAATCAGCCCCAGCATTTT; cdr3_aa: CASSISTVNQPQHF
clone_size: many; v_call: TRBV6-4; j_call: TRBJ1-5; d_call: -; cdr3_nt: TGTGCCAGCAGTGCGATGGAGGGCGGGCAGCCCCAGCATTTT; cdr3_aa: CASSAMEGGQPQHF
clone_size: many; v_call: TRBV10-3; j_call: TRBJ2-5; d_call: -; cdr3_nt: TGTGCCATCAGTGACCTGTTGGCAGAACAAGAGACCCAGTACTTC; cdr3_aa: CAISDLLAEQETQYF
clone_size: many; v_call: TRBV6-1; j_call: TRBJ2-2; d_call: -; cdr3_nt: TGTGCCAGCAGTGCGTTGCTAGCTGCGGCCGGGGAGCTGTTTTTT; cdr3_aa: CASSALLAAAGELFF
clone_size: many; v_call: TRBV4-2; j_call: TRBJ1-6; d_call: -; cdr3_nt: TGTGCCAGCAGCACGGGGGGCGGTTCACCCCTCCACTTT; cdr3_aa: CASSTGGGSPLHF
clone_size: many; v_call: TRBV7-8; j_call: TRBJ1-6; d_call: -; cdr3_nt: TGTGCCAGCAGCTCCCGGGACACCCGAAGAACCTATAATTCACCCCTCCACTTT; cdr3_aa: CASSSRDTRRTYNSPLHF
clone_size: many; v_call: TRBV10-2; j_call: TRBJ2-7; d_call: TRBD2; cdr3_nt: TGCGCCAGCAGTGATCTGGCTAGCGGGAGATCCTACGAGCAGTACTTC; cdr3_aa: CASSDLASGRSYEQYF
clone_size: -; v_call: TRBV2; j_call: TRBJ1-5; d_call: -; cdr3_nt: TGTGCCAGCAATCTGGGGGGGAGCAATCAGCCCCAGCATTTT; cdr3_aa: CASNLGGSNQPQHF
clone_size: -; v_call: TRBV7-9; j_call: TRBJ1-1; d_call: TRBD1; cdr3_nt: TGTGCCAGCAGAGACAGAACAGGGGTCCTTGAAGCTTTCTTT; cdr3_aa: CASRDRTGVLEAFF
clone_size: many; v_call: TRBV7-9; j_call: TRBJ1-2; d_call: TRBD1; cdr3_nt: TGTGCCAGCAGCCCTTGGGACAGGGTCGGCGAGGGCTACACCTTC; cdr3_aa: CASSPWDRVGEGYTF
clone_size: many; v_call: TRBV5-1; j_call: TRBJ1-1; d_call: -; cdr3_nt: TGCGCCAGCAGCGACGACGGACGGAACACTGAAGCTTTCTTT; cdr3_aa: CASSDDGRNTEAFF
clone_size: -; v_call: TRBV6-5; j_call: TRBJ1-4; d_call: -; cdr3_nt: TGTGCCAGCGGACGTCGGGCAGGGCGACAAACTAATGAAAAACCGTTTTTT; cdr3_aa: CASGRRAGRQTNEKPFF
clone_size: -; v_call: TRBV7-9; j_call: TRBJ2-5; d_call: -; cdr3_nt: TGTGCCTGGAGCCGTCGACCGATGTACCAAGAGACCCAGTACTTC; cdr3_aa: CAWSRRPMYQETQYF
clone_size: -; v_call: TRBV7-2; j_call: TRBJ2-1; d_call: -; cdr3_nt: TGTGCCAGCAGCTTAGGGGGGTCCCGTGGTGAGCAGTTCTTC; cdr3_aa: CASSLGGSRGEQFF
clone_size: many; v_call: TRBV10-3; j_call: TRBJ1-5; d_call: -; cdr3_nt: TGTGCCATCAGTGCGAGCGGGAATAATCAGCCCCAGCATTTT; cdr3_aa: CAISASGNNQPQHF
clone_size: many; v_call: TRBV7-8; j_call: TRBJ2-5; d_call: -; cdr3_nt: TGTGCCAGCAGCTTACCGATTAGGCGGGAACCACGGGGAACCCAGTACTTC; cdr3_aa: CASSLPIRREPRGTQYF
clone_size: many; v_call: TRBV5-1; j_call: TRBJ1-5; d_call: -; cdr3_nt: TGCGCCAGCAGCTTGGATGGGGGTGGCAATCAGCCCCAGCATTTT; cdr3_aa: CASSLDGGGNQPQHF
clone_size: many; v_call: TRBV6-1; j_call: TRBJ1-5; d_call: -; cdr3_nt: TGTGCCAGCAGTGAATCGCGCGAACCTCAGCCCCAGCATTTT; cdr3_aa: CASSESREPQPQHF
clone_size: many; v_call: TRBV2; j_call: TRBJ1-1; d_call: TRBD1; cdr3_nt: TGTGCCAGCGCACAGGGGCTGAACACTGAAGCTTTCTTT; cdr3_aa: CASAQGLNTEAFF
clone_size: many; v_call: TRBV15; j_call: TRBJ1-5; d_call: -; cdr3_nt: TGTGCCACCAGCCCTCGGGGTGGCAATCAGCCCCAGCATTTT; cdr3_aa: CATSPRGGNQPQHF
clone_size: many; v_call: TRBV28; j_call: TRBJ1-1; d_call: TRBD1; cdr3_nt: TGTGCCAGCAGTTTACGGGACAGTCAAGCTTTCTTT; cdr3_aa: CASSLRDSQAFF
clone_size: few; v_call: TRBV4-1; j_call: TRBJ1-5; d_call: TRBD1; cdr3_nt: TGCGCCAGCGGATGGACAGGGGATTATCAGCCCCAGCATTTT; cdr3_aa: CASGWTGDYQPQHF
clone_size: -; v_call: TRBV7-9; j_call: TRBJ2-5; d_call: TRBD1; cdr3_nt: TGTGCCAGCAGCTATACAGGGGGCGTAGGAGATACGCAGTACTTC; cdr3_aa: CASSYTGGVGDTQYF
clone_size: -; v_call: TRBV5-1; j_call: TRBJ2-3; d_call: -; cdr3_nt: TGCGCCAGCAGCTTGTTAACCAGCCCAGATACGCAGTATTTT; cdr3_aa: CASSLLTSPDTQYF
clone_size: -; v_call: TRBV12-3/TRBV12-4; j_call: TRBJ2-2; d_call: TRBD1; cdr3_nt: TGTGCCAGCAGAGACGGACAGGGAAACGGGGAGCTGTTTTTT; cdr3_aa: CASRDGQGNGELFF
clone_size: few; v_call: TRBV5-4; j_call: TRBJ1-3; d_call: -; cdr3_nt: TGTGCCAGCAGCTTGGCCCCCGGGGTTGGAAACACCATATATTTT; cdr3_aa: CASSLAPGVGNTIYF
clone_size: many; v_call: TRBV12-3/TRBV12-4; j_call: TRBJ2-2; d_call: -; cdr3_nt: TGTGCCAGCACCCGGGACGGGCTTTTCGGGGAGCTGTTTTTT; cdr3_aa: CASTRDGLFGELFF
clone_size: -; v_call: TRBV3-1; j_call: TRBJ1-4; d_call: -; cdr3_nt: TGTGCCAGCAGCCAAGAAAAGGGCTCTAATGAAAAACTGTTTTTT; cdr3_aa: CASSQEKGSNEKLFF
clone_size: many; v_call: TRBV25-1; j_call: TRBJ2-2; d_call: -; cdr3_nt: TGTGCCAGCAGTGACTTCCGGGGCACCGGGGAGCTGTTTTTT; cdr3_aa: CASSDFRGTGELFF
clone_size: few; v_call: TRBV10-3; j_call: TRBJ2-5; d_call: -; cdr3_nt: TGTGCCATCAGTGAAGGGTCAGAGACCCAGTACTTC; cdr3_aa: CAISEGSETQYF
clone_size: -; v_call: TRBV7-9; j_call: TRBJ2-3; d_call: -; cdr3_nt: TGTGCCAGCAGCTTATATGGCACAGATACGCGGTATTTT; cdr3_aa: CASSLYGTDTRYF
clone_size: -; v_call: TRBV29-1; j_call: TRBJ2-2; d_call: TRBD1; cdr3_nt: TGCAGCGTTGACCGGGACAGGGGTATGACCGGGGAGCTGTTTTTT; cdr3_aa: CSVDRDRGMTGELFF
clone_size: many; v_call: TRBV29-1; j_call: TRBJ1-2; d_call: -; cdr3_nt: TGCAGCGTCGGGAAGCTGGGGGATAGTTCCCGCCCTAACTATGGCTACACCTTC; cdr3_aa: CSVGKLGDSSRPNYGYTF
clone_size: -; v_call: TRBV12-3/TRBV12-4; j_call: TRBJ1-4; d_call: -; cdr3_nt: TGTGCCAGCAGTTTACCCACAGGGACCTTTGCAAAACTGTTTTTT; cdr3_aa: CASSLPTGTFAKLFF
clone_size: many; v_call: TRBV6-2/TRBV6-3; j_call: TRBJ1-2; d_call: -; cdr3_nt: TGTGCCAGCAGTTACTCACCGGCTTACTATGGCTACACCTTC; cdr3_aa: CASSYSPAYYGYTF
clone_size: -; v_call: TRBV7-9; j_call: TRBJ1-4; d_call: -; cdr3_nt: TGTGCCAGCAGCTTAGAATCGGGGCTTGATGAAAAACTGTTTTTT; cdr3_aa: CASSLESGLDEKLFF
clone_size: many; v_call: TRBV10-3; j_call: TRBJ1-6; d_call: -; cdr3_nt: TGTGCCATCAGTGGTGGGGGATTCGACTCCTATAATTCACCCCTCCACTTT; cdr3_aa: CAISGGGFDSYNSPLHF
clone_size: -; v_call: TRBV29-1; j_call: TRBJ1-2; d_call: TRBD1; cdr3_nt: TGCAGCGTTGAGACGTCGACAGGGGGGTTGAGCTACACCTTC; cdr3_aa: CSVETSTGGLSYTF
clone_size: many; v_call: TRBV25-1; j_call: TRBJ1-5; d_call: -; cdr3_nt: TGTGCCAGCAGTTATCAGCCCCAGCATTTT; cdr3_aa: CASSYQPQHF
clone_size: -; v_call: TRBV5-1; j_call: TRBJ1-2; d_call: -; cdr3_nt: TGCGCCAGCAGCTTGCTGGGGGCGGGCTATGGCTACACCTTC; cdr3_aa: CASSLLGAGYGYTF
clone_size: many; v_call: TRBV9; j_call: TRBJ2-7; d_call: TRBD1; cdr3_nt: TGTGCCAGCAGCCAACAGGGGATGTACGAGCAGTACTTC; cdr3_aa: CASSQQGMYEQYF
clone_size: many; v_call: TRBV4-1; j_call: TRBJ2-7; d_call: TRBD2; cdr3_nt: TGCGCCAGCAGCCTAACTAGCGTAGGTTCCTACGAGCAGTACTTC; cdr3_aa: CASSLTSVGSYEQYF
clone_size: many; v_call: TRBV12-3/TRBV12-4; j_call: TRBJ2-2; d_call: -; cdr3_nt: TGTGCCAGCAGGACGACCGGGGAGCTGTTTTTT; cdr3_aa: CASRTTGELFF
clone_size: many; v_call: TRBV29-1; j_call: TRBJ1-2; d_call: TRBD1; cdr3_nt: TGCAGCGTTCGACAGGGGTATGGCTACACCTTC; cdr3_aa: CSVRQGYGYTF
clone_size: -; v_call: TRBV7-8; j_call: TRBJ2-7; d_call: -; cdr3_nt: TGTGCCAGCAGTTTCCTTGAGTCGCGCGAGCAGTACTTC; cdr3_aa: CASSFLESREQYF
clone_size: many; v_call: TRBV7-9; j_call: TRBJ1-6; d_call: TRBD1; cdr3_nt: TGTGCCAGCAGGCCCACGGGACAGAATAATTCACCCCTCCACTTT; cdr3_aa: CASRPTGQNNSPLHF
clone_size: many; v_call: TRBV24-1; j_call: TRBJ1-4; d_call: -; cdr3_nt: TGTGCCACCAGTCCCGGCGAGGAAAAACTGTTTTTT; cdr3_aa: CATSPGEEKLFF
clone_size: -; v_call: TRBV7-9; j_call: TRBJ2-7; d_call: TRBD1; cdr3_nt: TGTGCCAGCAGCTTCCGGGACAGGGGCCACTCCTACGAGCAGTACTTC; cdr3_aa: CASSFRDRGHSYEQYF
clone_size: many; v_call: TRBV12-3/TRBV12-4; j_call: TRBJ1-1; d_call: -; cdr3_nt: TGTGCCAGCAAAGTCGGTCAATCTCCTTCTAGAGAAGCTTTCTTT; cdr3_aa: CASKVGQSPSREAFF
clone_size: many; v_call: TRBV5-1; j_call: TRBJ1-6; d_call: -; cdr3_nt: TGCGCCAGCAGCTTGTTCGGGGGCAGGCAGGATTCACCCCTCCACTTT; cdr3_aa: CASSLFGGRQDSPLHF
clone_size: many; v_call: TRBV2; j_call: TRBJ1-6; d_call: -; cdr3_nt: TGTGCCAGCAAGCTCTCCGGGGGCTTCGATTCACCCCTCCACTTT; cdr3_aa: CASKLSGGFDSPLHF
clone_size: -; v_call: TRBV2; j_call: TRBJ1-5; d_call: -; cdr3_nt: TGTGCCAGCGTTCGGGCCGGGACACGCAATCAGCCCCAGCATTTT; cdr3_aa: CASVRAGTRNQPQHF
clone_size: -; v_call: TRBV12-3/TRBV12-4; j_call: TRBJ2-5; d_call: -; cdr3_nt: TGTGCCAGCAGTTTGCGACAGGGGACTAGCCGAGCAGAGACCCAGTACTTC; cdr3_aa: CASSLRQGTSRAETQYF
clone_size: many; v_call: TRBV12-3/TRBV12-4; j_call: TRBJ2-5; d_call: TRBD2; cdr3_nt: TGTGCCAGCAGTCACCCAATAGGGACTACCCAGGAGACCCAGTACTTC; cdr3_aa: CASSHPIGTTQETQYF